This passage covers 12 T cell receptor beta chains from one sample sequenced in a study of monozygotic twins with inflammatory bowel disease. TCRdb derives one entry per CDR3 protein from the 5' RACE reads, leaving out DNA. The sample shows 93,000 or so distinct CDR3 sequences, and 1.9% sits with its ten largest clones. Sequencing was carried out using blood. The source of these receptors is a human donor with ulcerative colitis or Crohn's disease, or a healthy co-twin of an affected twin (not recorded which).

The chain combines TRBV6-5 with TRBJ2-7; as DNA is missing, the TRBD1 call by TCRdb cannot be tested. This CDR3 contains 17 residues. Germline CDR1 reads MNHEY; CDR2 reads SVGAGI. The CDR3 protein is CASSHTLTALGEYEQYF.

V is TRBV5-1 and J is TRBJ2-7. The CDR3 is 13 amino acids. Germline values: CDR1 SGHRS, CDR2 YFSETQ. The CDR3 region is CASSGGTAYEQYF.

The chain combines TRBV9 with TRBJ2-1. The CDR3 runs to 14 residues. The germline V gene encodes CDR1 SGDLS and CDR2 YYNGEE. The CDR3 region is CASSVGGLYNEQFF. The full variable domain, rest sourced from reference TRBV9 and TRBJ2-1, is DSGVTQTPKHLITATGQRVTLRCSPRSGDLSVYWYQQSLDQGLQFLIQYYNGEERAKGNILERFSAQQFPDLHSELNLSSLELGDSALYFCASSVGGLYNEQFFGPGTRLTVL.

The V and J genes are TRBV7-2 and TRBJ1-5. The CDR3 spans 13 residues. The germline CDR1 and CDR2 sequences are SGHTA and FQGNSA. CDR3 in amino acids: CASSRNSNQPQHF.

The rearrangement joins TRBV25-1 to TRBJ2-7. Germline V gene lookup returns CDR1 MGHDK and CDR2 SYGVNS. This CDR3 is built from 13 residues. This CDR3 reads CASRSQTSYEQYF.

CDR3 residues: CASSLEGQISNQPQHF. This chain joins TRBV7-9 and TRBJ1-5. Germline V gives CDR1 SEHNR, CDR2 FQNEAQ (reference sequence). CDR3 size: 16 residues.

The V gene is TRBV20-1, the J gene TRBJ2-4. CDR3 length equals 14 residues. Germline V lookup: CDR1 DFQATT, CDR2 SNEGSKA (reference sequence). CDR3: CSARTELAKNIQYF.

The CDR3 region is CASSLDRGPSFF. This chain connects TRBV5-4 to TRBJ1-1; TCRdb calls TRBD1, which cannot be checked without DNA. Germline lookup yields CDR1 SGHNT and CDR2 YYREEE (reference sequence). CDR3 length: 12 amino acids.

The chain recombines TRBV5-1 with TRBJ2-7; there is no DNA to check the TCRdb D call of TRBD1. The CDR3 contains 12 residues. Germline V lookup: CDR1 SGHRS, CDR2 YFSETQ. CDR3 sequence: CASSTGAFEQYF.

The genes are TRBV5-4 and TRBJ2-7; TCRdb names TRBD1, which stays unverified in the absence of DNA. This CDR3 has 17 residues. Germline V gene sequence: CDR1 SGHNT, CDR2 YYREEE (reference sequence). CDR3 sequence reads: CASSSPLSTGGIDEQYF.

This chain uses TRBV6-5 with TRBJ2-2. The CDR3 is 14 amino acids. The germline V gene encodes CDR1 MNHEY and CDR2 SVGAGI. CDR3 protein: CASSYSRRAGELFF.

The J gene is TRBJ2-3, the V gene TRBV11-2; with no DNA, the TCRdb D assignment of TRBD1 cannot be verified. Germline V gives CDR1 SGHAT, CDR2 FQNNGV. CDR3 length: 18 amino acids. CDR3 residues: CASSKVRLAGRETDTQYF.